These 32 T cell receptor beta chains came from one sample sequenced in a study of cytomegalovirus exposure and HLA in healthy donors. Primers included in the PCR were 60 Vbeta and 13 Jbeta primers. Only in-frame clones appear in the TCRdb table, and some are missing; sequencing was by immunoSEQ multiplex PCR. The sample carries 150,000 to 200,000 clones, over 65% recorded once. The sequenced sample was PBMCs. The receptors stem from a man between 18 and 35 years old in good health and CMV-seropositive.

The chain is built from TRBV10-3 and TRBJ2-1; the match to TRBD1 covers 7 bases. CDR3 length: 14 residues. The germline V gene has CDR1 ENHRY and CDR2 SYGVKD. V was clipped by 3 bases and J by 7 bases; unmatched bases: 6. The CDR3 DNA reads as TGTGCCATCAGTGAAGACAGGGTTGGGAATGAGCAGTTCTTC. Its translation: CAISEDRVGNEQFF.

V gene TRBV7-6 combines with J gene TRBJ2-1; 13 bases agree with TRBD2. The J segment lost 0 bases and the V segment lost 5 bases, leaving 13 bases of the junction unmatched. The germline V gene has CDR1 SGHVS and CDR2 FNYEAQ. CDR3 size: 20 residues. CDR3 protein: CASSPGLTSGRPISYNEQFF. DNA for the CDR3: TGTGCCAGCAGCCCCGGGTTGACTAGCGGGAGGCCTATCTCCTACAATGAGCAGTTCTTC.

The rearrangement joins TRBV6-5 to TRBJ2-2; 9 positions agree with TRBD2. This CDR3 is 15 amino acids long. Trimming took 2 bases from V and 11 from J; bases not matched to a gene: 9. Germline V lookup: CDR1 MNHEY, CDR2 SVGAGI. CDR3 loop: CASSYRLAAKGELFF. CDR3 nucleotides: TGTGCCAGCAGTTACCGACTAGCGGCGAAGGGAGAGCTGTTTTTT.

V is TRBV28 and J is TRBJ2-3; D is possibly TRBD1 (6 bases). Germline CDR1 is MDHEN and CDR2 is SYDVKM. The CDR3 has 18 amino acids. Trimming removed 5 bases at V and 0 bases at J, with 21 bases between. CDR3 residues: CASSDAPGHTRSTDTQYF. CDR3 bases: TGTGCCAGCAGTGATGCTCCGGGACACACAAGGAGCACAGATACGCAGTATTTT. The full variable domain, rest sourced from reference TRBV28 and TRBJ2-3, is DVKVTQSSRYLVKRTGEKVFLECVQDMDHENMFWYRQDPGLGLRLIYFSYDVKMKEKGDIPEGYSVSREKKERFSLILESASTNQTSMYLCASSDAPGHTRSTDTQYFGPGTRLTVL.

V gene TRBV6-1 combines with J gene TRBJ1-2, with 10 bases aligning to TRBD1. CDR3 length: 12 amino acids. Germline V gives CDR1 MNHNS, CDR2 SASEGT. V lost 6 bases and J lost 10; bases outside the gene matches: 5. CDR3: CASSHGQGVYTF. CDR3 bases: TGTGCCAGCAGCCACGGACAGGGGGTCTACACCTTC.

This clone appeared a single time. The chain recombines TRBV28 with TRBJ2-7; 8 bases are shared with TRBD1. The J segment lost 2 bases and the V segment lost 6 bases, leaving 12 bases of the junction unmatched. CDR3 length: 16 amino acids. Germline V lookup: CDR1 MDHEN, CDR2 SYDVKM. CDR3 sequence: CASSLEPGQATYEQYV. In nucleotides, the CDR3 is TGTGCCAGCAGCCTAGAACCGGGACAGGCTACCTACGAGCAGTACGTC.

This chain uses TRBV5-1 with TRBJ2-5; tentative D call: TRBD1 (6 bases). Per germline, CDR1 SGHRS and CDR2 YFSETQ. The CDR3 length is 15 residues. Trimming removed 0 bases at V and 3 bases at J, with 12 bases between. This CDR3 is CASSLAMGQEETQYF. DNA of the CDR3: TGCGCCAGCAGCTTGGCCATGGGACAAGAAGAGACCCAGTACTTC.

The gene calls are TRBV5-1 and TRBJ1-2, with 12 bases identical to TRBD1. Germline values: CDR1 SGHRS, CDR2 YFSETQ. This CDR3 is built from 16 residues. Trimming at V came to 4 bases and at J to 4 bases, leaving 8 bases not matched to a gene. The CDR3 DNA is TGCGCCAGCAGCACCCAGGGGACAGGGGGCGGCTATGGCTACACCTTC. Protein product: CASSTQGTGGGYGYTF. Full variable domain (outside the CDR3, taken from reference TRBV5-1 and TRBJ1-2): KAGVTQTPRYLIKTRGQQVTLSCSPISGHRSVSWYQQTPGQGLQFLFEYFSETQRNKGNFPGRFSGRQFSNSRSEMNVSTLELGDSALYLCASSTQGTGGGYGYTFGSGTRLTVV.

DNA of the CDR3: TGTGCCAGCAGCCCCGTCGTGAGTAGCGGGGGGCAAGAAGAGACCCAGTACTTC. Its translation is CASSPVVSSGGQEETQYF. The rearrangement links TRBV7-6 to TRBJ2-5; TRBD2 agrees at 10 bases. The germline V gene has CDR1 SGHVS and CDR2 FNYEAQ. V was clipped by 5 bases and J by 3 bases; unmatched bases: 15. The CDR3 is 18 amino acids.

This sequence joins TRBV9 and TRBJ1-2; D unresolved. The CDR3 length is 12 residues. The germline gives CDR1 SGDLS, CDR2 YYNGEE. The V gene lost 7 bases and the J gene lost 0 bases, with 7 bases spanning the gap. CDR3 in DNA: TGTGCCAGCGGAACAGCTAACTATGGCTACACCTTC. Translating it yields CASGTANYGYTF.

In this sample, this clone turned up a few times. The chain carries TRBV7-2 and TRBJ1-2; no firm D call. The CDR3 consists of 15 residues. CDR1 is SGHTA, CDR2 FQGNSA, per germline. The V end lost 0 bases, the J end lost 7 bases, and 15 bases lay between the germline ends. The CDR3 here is CASSLAGIGLGGYTF. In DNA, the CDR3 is TGTGCCAGCAGCTTAGCGGGTATCGGGTTGGGTGGCTACACCTTC.

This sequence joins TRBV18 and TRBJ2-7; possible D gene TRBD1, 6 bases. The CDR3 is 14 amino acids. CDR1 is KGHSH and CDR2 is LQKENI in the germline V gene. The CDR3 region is CAGSPGAGSYEQYV. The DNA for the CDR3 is TGTGCCGGCTCACCAGGGGCAGGGTCCTACGAGCAGTACGTC.

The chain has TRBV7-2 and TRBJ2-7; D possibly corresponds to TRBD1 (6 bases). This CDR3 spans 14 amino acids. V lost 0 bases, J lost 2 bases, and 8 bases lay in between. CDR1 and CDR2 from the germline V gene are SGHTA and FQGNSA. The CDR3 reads CASSLASGAYEQYV. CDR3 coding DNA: TGTGCCAGCAGCTTAGCGTCAGGGGCCTACGAGCAGTACGTC.

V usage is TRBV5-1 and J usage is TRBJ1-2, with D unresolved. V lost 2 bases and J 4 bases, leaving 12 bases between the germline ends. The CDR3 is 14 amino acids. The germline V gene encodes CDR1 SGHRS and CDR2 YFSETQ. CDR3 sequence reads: CASSFQQNGYGYTF. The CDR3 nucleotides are TGCGCCAGCAGCTTTCAACAGAACGGCTATGGCTACACCTTC.

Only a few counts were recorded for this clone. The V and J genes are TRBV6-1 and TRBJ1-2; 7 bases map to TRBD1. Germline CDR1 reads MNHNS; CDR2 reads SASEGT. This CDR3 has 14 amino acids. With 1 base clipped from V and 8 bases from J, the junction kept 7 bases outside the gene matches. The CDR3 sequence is CASSEDRGRGGYTF. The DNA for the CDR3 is TGTGCCAGCAGTGAAGACAGGGGAAGGGGGGGCTACACCTTC.

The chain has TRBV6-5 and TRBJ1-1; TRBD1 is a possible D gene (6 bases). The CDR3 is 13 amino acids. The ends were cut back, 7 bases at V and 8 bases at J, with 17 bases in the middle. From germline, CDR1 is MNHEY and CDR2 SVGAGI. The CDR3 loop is CASTTPGGREAFF. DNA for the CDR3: TGTGCCAGCACCACCCCTGGGGGCCGCGAAGCTTTCTTT.

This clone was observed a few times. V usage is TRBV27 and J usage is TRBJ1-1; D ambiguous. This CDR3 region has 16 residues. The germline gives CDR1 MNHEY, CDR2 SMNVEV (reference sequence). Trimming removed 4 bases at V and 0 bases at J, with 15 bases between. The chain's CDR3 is CASSSTSGLMNTEAFF. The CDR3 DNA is TGTGCCAGCAGTTCCACCTCGGGGTTAATGAACACTGAAGCTTTCTTT.

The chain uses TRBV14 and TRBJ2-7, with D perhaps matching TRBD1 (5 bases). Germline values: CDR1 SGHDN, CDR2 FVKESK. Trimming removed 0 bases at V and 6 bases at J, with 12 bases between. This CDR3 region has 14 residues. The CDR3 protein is CASSQDRAPSEQYV. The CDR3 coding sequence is TGTGCCAGCAGCCAAGACAGGGCCCCGTCCGAGCAGTACGTC.

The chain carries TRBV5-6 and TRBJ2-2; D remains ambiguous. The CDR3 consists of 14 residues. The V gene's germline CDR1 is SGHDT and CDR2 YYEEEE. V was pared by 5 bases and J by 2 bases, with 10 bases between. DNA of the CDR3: TGTGCCAGCAGATCCGTCGGTAACACCGGGGAGCTGTTTTTT. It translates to CASRSVGNTGELFF.

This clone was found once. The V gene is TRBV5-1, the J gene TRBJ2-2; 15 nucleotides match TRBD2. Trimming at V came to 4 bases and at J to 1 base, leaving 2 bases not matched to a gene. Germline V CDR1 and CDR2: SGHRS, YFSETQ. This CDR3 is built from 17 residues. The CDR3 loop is CASSPGLAGGNTGELFF. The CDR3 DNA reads TGCGCCAGCAGCCCGGGACTAGCGGGGGGGAACACCGGGGAGCTGTTTTTT.

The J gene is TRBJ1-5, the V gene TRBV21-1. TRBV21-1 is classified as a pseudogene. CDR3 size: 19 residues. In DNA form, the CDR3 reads TGTGCCAGCAGCCCACCCTGGATGGGATGGGGGGATAGCAATCAGCCCCAGCATTTT. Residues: CASSPPWMGWGDSNQPQHF.

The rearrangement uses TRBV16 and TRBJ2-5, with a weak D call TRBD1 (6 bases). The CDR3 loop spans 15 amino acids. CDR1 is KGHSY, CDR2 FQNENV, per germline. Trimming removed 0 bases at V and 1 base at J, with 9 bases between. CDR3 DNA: TGTGCCAGCAGCCAATCTCTGACAGGCCAAGAGACCCAGTACTTC. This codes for CASSQSLTGQETQYF.

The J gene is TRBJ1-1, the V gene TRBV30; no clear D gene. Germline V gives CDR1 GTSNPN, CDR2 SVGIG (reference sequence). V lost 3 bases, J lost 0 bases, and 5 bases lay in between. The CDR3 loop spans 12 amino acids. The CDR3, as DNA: TGTGCCTGGAGCCCTTTGAACACTGAAGCTTTCTTT. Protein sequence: CAWSPLNTEAFF.

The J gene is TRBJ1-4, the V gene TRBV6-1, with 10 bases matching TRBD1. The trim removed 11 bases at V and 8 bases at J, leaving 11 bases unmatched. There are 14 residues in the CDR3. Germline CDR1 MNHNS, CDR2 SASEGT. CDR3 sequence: CAVLPGQGREKLFF. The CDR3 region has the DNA TGTGCCGTTCTCCCGGGACAGGGGAGGGAAAAACTGTTTTTT.

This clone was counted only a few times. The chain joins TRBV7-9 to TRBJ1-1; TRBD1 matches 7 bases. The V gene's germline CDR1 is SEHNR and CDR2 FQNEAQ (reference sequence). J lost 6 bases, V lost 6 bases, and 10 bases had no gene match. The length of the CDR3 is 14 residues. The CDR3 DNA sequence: TGTGCCAGCAGTCCCGGGACAGCTAGTGCTGAAGCTTTCTTT. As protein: CASSPGTASAEAFF. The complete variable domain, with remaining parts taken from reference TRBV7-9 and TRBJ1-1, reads DTGVSQNPRHKITKRGQNVTFRCDPISEHNRLYWYRQTLGQGPEFLTYFQNEAQLEKSRLLSDRFSAERPKGSFSTLEIQRTEQGDSAMYLCASSPGTASAEAFFGQGTRLTVV.

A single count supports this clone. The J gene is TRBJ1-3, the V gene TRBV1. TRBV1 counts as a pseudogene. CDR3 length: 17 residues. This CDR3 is CTSSQYPAQRKEYTIYF. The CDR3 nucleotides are TGCACCAGCAGCCAATATCCGGCGCAGCGGAAGGAATACACCATATATTTT.

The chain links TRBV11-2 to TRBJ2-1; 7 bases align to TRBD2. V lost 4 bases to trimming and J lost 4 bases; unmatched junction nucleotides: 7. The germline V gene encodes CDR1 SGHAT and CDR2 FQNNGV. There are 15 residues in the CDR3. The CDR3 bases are TGTGCCAGCAGCTACAACCGCGGGAGTTACAATGAGCAGTTCTTC. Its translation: CASSYNRGSYNEQFF.

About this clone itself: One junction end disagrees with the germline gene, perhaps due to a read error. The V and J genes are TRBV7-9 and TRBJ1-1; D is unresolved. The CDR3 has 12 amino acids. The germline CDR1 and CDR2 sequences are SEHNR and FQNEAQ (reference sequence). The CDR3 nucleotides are TGTTCCAGCAGCTTCGGAGGAACTGAAGCTTTCTTT. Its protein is CSSSFGGTEAFF. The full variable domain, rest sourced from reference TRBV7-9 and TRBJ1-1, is DTGVSQNPRHKITKRGQNVTFRCDPISEHNRLYWYRQTLGQGPEFLTYFQNEAQLEKSRLLSDRFSAERPKGSFSTLEIQRTEQGDSAMYLCSSSFGGTEAFFGQGTRLTVV.

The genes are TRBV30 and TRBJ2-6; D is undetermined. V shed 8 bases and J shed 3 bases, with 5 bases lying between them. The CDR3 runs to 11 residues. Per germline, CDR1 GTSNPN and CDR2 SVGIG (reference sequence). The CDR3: CALNGANVLTF. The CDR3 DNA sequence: TGTGCCCTAAATGGGGCCAACGTCCTGACTTTC.

The DNA for the CDR3 is TGTGCCAGCAGCGTAGACTTCAGGGGGCATGGAAACACCATATATTTT. Amino acid sequence: CASSVDFRGHGNTIYF. V gene TRBV9 combines with J gene TRBJ1-3; 8 nucleotides match TRBD1. This CDR3 comprises 16 residues. V was clipped by 0 bases and J by 3 bases; unmatched bases: 5. Germline lookup yields CDR1 SGDLS and CDR2 YYNGEE.

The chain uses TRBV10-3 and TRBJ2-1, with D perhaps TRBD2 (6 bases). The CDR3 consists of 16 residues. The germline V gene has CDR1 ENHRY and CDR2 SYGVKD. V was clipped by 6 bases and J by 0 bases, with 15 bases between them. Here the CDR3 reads CAISNPGLGSYNEQFF. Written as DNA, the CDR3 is TGTGCCATCAGCAATCCGGGACTCGGCTCCTACAATGAGCAGTTCTTC.

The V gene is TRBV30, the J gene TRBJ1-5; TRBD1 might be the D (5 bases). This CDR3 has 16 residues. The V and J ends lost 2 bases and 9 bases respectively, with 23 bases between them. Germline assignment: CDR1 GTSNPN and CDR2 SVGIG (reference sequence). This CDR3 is CAWSYRGGSIEWPQHF. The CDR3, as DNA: TGTGCCTGGAGTTATCGGGGGGGTTCTATTGAGTGGCCCCAGCATTTT.